The clone carrying this TCR beta chain was detected ten times or more. The antigen remains undetermined. These data belong to a study of T cell repertoires in cytomegalovirus infection. Looking at the study overall: Selected CMV epitopes included recently identified HLA-C-restricted ones as well as well-studied HLA-B-restricted ones. Public TCR beta signatures were indicative of both CMV infection and a matching HLA type. Findings of the study overall: It was HLA-C-restricted CMV-specific TCR beta clonotypes that dominated the response ex vivo.

Each CDR3 protein is one row after TCRdb ran MiXCR on the reads. The sample shows some 920,000 distinct CDR3 sequences, 30% to 40% of them seen only once. This CDR3 comprises 13 residues. Trimming removed 5 bases at V and 8 bases at J, with 15 bases between. Germline assignment: CDR1 SGHVS and CDR2 FQNEAQ. Sequenced material: cultured CD8+ T cells from PBMCs, taken from culture after CMV antigen stimulation. The gene calls are TRBV7-8 and TRBJ1-1; D not resolved. The clonotype comes from a human donor in good health (CMV status not recorded). Some clones in this sample may be carry-over from other donors' samples. CDR3 amino acids: CASSLRIHYEAFF. CDR3 in DNA: TGTGCCAGCAGCCTCCGTATCCACTACGAAGCTTTCTTT.